This T cell receptor beta chain was obtained from a study of OX40 agonist ivuxolimab in advanced cancers. The wider study: Clinicians treated patients with ivuxolimab, an agonistic anti-OX40 (CD134) antibody. Two patients with cutaneous melanoma and one with hepatocellular carcinoma, three in total, showed partial responses. General study findings and limits: Partial responders receiving 0.1-3.0 mg/kg showed among the lowest clonal expansion. With doses of 0.1 to 3.0 mg/kg, CD4+ and CD8+ blood T cells had undergone clonal expansion by week 6.

The repertoire was sequenced with immunoSEQ multiplex PCR; TCRdb's copy has only in-frame clones and lacks some. Of 75,000 or so clones in the sample, 84% were seen once. As regards this clone: Its antigen is as yet unknown.

Trimming took 4 bases from V and 5 from J, leaving 17 bases between them. CDR1 SNHLY and CDR2 FYNNEI come from the germline V gene. The CDR3 consists of 15 residues. The chain employs TRBV2 and TRBJ2-5; D unresolved. Specimen: CD4+ or CD8+ T cells sorted from blood, collected in a trial of the OX40 agonist ivuxolimab. The TCR originated in an adult with an advanced solid tumor such as melanoma, head and neck, liver or kidney cancer. The CDR3 region is CASSGPLREGETQYF. The CDR3 DNA is TGTGCCAGCAGTGGTCCCCTCCGAGAAGGGGAGACCCAGTACTTC.